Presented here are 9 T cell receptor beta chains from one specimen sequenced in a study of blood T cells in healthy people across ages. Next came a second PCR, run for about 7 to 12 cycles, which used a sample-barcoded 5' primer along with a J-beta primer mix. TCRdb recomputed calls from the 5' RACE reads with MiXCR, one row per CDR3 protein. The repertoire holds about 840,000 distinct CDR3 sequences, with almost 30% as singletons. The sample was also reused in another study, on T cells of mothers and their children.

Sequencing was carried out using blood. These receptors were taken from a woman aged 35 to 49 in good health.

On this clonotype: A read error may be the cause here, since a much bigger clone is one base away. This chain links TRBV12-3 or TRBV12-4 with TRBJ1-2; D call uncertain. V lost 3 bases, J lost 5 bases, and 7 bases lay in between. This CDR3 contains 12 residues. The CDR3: CASSFARYGYTF. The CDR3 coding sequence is TGTGCCAGCAGTTTTGCCCGATATGGCTACACCTTC.

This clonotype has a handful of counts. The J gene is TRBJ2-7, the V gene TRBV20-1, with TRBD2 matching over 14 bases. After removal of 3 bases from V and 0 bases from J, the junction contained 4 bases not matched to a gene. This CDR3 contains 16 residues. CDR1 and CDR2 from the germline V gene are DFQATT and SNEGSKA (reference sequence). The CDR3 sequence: CSASRTSGGSSYEQYF. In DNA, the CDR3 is TGCAGTGCTAGTCGGACTAGCGGGGGGAGCTCCTACGAGCAGTACTTC.

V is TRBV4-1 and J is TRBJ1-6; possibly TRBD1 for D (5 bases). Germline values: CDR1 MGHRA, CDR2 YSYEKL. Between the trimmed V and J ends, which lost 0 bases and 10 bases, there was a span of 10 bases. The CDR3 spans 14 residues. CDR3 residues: CASSQDSPGSPLHF. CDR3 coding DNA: TGCGCCAGCAGCCAAGACAGTCCAGGGTCACCCCTCCACTTT.

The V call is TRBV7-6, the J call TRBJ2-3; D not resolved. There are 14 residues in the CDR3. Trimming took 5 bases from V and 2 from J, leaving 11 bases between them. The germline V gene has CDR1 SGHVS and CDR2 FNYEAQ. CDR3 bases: TGTGCCAGCAGCGTAGTGGCGTACACAGATACGCAGTATTTT. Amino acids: CASSVVAYTDTQYF.

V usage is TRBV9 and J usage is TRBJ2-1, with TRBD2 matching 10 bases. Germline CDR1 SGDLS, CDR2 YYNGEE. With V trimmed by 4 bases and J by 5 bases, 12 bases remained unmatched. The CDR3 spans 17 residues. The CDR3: CASSPILASGGNNEQFF. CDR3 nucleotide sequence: TGTGCCAGCAGCCCGATCCTGGCTAGCGGGGGAAACAATGAGCAGTTCTTC.

In DNA, the CDR3 is TGTGCCAGCAGTCCGGGACAGAGGCAGCCCCAGCATTTT. Translating it yields CASSPGQRQPQHF. The chain recombines TRBV12-3 or TRBV12-4 with TRBJ1-5, with 7 bases lining up with TRBD1. V lost 5 bases to trimming and J lost 7 bases; unmatched junction nucleotides: 5. The CDR3 sequence is 13 residues long.

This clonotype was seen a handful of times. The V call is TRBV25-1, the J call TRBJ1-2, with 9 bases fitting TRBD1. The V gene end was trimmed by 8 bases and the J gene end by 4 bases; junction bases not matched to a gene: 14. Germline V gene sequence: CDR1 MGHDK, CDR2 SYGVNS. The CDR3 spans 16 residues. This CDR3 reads CASDGTGLTGGYGYTF. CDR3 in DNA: TGTGCCAGCGATGGAACGGGATTGACAGGGGGCTATGGCTACACCTTC.

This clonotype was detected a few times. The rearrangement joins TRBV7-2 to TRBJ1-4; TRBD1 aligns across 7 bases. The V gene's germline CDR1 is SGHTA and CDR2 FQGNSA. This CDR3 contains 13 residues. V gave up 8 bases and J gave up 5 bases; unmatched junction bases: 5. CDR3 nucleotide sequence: TGTGCCAGCTCCGCGGGACAGAATGAAAAACTGTTTTTT. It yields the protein CASSAGQNEKLFF.

CDR3 coding DNA: TGCGCCAGCAGCCGAAATCCGCTAGCGGGGGGGCTTAGGGCTAATGAGCAGTTCTTC. Protein: CASSRNPLAGGLRANEQFF. The chain combines TRBV4-3 with TRBJ2-1; 12 nucleotides line up with TRBD2. Germline-derived CDR1 and CDR2 are LGHNA and YSLEER. The CDR3 sequence is 19 residues long. Germline trimming cut 4 bases from V and 7 bases from J; bases unmatched to any gene: 17.